This T cell receptor beta chain was observed in a study of blood T cell repertoires in COVID-19. Trimming removed 6 bases at V and 3 bases at J, with 15 bases between. This CDR3 contains 15 residues. Germline CDR1 reads MNHEY; CDR2 reads SMNVEV (reference sequence). Only in-frame clones appear in the TCRdb table, and some are missing; sequencing was by immunoSEQ multiplex PCR. This table has about 330,000 clones, 85% appearing once. The specimen sequenced was peripheral blood. The V gene is TRBV27, the J gene TRBJ1-5; D might be TRBD1 (5 bases). The TCR sequence derives from a human donor in a cohort sampled during active COVID-19. In nucleotides, the CDR3 is TGTGCCAGCAGGACGACAGCGCTTACCAATCAGCCCCAGCATTTT. Protein product: CASRTTALTNQPQHF.